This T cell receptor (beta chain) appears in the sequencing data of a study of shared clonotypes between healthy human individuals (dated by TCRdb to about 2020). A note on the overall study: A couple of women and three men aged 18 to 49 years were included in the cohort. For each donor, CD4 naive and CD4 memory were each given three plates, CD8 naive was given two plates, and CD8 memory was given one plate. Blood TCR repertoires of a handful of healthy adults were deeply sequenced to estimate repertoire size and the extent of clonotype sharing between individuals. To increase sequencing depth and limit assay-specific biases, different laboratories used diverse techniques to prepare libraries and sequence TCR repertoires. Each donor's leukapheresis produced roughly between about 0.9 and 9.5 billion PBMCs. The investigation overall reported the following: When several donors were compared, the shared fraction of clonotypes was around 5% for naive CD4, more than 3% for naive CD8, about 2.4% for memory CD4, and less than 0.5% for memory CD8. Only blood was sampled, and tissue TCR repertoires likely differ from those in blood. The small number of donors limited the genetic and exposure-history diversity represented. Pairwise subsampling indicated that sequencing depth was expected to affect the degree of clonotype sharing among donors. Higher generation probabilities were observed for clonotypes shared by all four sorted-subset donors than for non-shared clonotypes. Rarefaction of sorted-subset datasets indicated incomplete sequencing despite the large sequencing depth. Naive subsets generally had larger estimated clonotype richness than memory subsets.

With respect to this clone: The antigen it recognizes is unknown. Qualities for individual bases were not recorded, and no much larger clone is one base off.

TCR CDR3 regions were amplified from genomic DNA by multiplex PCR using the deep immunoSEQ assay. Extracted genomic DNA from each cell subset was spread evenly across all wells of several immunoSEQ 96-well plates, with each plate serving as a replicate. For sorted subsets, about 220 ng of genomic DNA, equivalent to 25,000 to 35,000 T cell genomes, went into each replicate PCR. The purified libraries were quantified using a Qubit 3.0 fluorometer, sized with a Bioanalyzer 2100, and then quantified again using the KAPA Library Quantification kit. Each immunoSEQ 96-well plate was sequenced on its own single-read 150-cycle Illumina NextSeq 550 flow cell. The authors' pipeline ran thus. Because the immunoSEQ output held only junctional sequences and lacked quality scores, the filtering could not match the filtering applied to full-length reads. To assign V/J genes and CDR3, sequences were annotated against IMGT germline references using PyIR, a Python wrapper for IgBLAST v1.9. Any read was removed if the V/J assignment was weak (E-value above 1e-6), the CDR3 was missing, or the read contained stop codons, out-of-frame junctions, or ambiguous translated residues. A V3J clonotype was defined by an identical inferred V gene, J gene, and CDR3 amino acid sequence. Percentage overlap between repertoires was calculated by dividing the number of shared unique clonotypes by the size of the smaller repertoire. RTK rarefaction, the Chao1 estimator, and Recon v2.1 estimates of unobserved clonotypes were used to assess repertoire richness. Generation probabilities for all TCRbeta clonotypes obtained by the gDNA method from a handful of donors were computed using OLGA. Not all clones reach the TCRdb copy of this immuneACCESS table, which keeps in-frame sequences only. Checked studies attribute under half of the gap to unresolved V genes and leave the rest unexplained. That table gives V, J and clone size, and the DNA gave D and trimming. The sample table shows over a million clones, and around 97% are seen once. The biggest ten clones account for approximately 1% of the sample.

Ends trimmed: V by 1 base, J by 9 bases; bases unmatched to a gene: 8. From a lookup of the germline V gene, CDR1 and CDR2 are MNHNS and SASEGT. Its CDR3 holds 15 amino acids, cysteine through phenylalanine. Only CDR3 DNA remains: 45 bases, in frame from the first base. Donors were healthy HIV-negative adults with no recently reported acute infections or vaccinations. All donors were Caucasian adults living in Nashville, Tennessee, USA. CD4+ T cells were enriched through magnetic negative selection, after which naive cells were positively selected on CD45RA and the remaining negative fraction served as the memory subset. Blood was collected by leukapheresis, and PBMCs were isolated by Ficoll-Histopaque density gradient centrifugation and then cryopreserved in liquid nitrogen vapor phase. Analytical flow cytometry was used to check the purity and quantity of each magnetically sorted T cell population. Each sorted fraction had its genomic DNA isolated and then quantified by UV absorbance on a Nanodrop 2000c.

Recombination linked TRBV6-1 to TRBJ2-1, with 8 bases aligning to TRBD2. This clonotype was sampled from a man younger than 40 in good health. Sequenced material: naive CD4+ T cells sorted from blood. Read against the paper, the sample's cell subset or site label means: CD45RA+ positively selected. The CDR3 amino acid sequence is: CASSEGIAGSFEQFF. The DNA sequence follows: TGTGCCAGCAGTGAAGGGATAGCGGGAAGTTTTGAGCAGTTCTTC.